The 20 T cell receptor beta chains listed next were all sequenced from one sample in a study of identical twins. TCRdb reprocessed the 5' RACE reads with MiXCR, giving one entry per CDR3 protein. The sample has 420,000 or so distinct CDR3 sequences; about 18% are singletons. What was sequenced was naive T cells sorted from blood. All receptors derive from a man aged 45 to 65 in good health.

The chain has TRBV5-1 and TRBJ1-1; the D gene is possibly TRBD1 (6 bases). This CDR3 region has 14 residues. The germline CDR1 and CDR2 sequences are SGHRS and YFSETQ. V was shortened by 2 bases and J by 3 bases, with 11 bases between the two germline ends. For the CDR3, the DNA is TGCGCCAGCAGCTTTGTTTCAGGGGACACTGAAGCTTTCTTT. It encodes CASSFVSGDTEAFF.

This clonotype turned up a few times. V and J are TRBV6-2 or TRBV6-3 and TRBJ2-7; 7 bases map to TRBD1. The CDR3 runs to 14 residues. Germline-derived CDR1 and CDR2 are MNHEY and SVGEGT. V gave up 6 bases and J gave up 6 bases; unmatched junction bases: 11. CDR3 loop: CASRKDRKVPEQYF. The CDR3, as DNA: TGTGCCAGCAGGAAGGACAGGAAGGTGCCCGAGCAGTACTTC.

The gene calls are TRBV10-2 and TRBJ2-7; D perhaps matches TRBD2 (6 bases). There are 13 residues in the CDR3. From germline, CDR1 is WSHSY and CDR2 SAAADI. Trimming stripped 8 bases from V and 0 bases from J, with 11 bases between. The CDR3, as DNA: TGCGCCAGCCAATTCGGGGGCTCCTACGAGCAGTACTTC. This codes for CASQFGGSYEQYF.

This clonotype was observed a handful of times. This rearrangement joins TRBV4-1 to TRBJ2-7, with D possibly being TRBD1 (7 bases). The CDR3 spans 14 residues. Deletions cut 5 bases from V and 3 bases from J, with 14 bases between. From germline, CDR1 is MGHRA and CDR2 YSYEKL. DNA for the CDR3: TGCGCCAGCAGCGACTACAGGGGACTCTACGAGCAGTACTTC. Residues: CASSDYRGLYEQYF.

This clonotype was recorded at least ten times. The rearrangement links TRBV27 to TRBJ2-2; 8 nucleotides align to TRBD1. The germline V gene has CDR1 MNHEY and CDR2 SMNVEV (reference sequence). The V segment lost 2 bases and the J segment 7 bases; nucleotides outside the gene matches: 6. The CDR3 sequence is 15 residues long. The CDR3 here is CASSLGQGVVGELFF. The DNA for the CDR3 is TGTGCCAGCAGTTTAGGACAGGGAGTAGTCGGGGAGCTGTTTTTT.

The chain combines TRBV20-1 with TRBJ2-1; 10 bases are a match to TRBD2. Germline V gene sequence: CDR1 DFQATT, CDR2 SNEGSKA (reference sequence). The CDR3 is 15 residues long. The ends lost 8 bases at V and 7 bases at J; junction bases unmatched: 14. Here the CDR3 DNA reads TGCAGTATCAGCGGGAGGGCCGGTTTGGGGAATGAGCAGTTCTTC. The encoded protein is CSISGRAGLGNEQFF.

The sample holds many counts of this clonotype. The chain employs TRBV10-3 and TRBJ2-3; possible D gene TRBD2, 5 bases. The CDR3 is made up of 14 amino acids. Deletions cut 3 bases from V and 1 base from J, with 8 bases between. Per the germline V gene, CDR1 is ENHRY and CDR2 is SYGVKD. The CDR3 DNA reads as TGTGCCATCAGTGATACCGGGGGCACAGATACGCAGTATTTT. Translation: CAISDTGGTDTQYF.

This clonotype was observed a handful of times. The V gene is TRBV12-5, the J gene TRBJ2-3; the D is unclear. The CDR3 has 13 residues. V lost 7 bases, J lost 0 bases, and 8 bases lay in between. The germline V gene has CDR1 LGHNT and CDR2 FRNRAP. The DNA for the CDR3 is TGTGCTAGTGCCGCGTACAGCACAGATACGCAGTATTTT. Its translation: CASAAYSTDTQYF. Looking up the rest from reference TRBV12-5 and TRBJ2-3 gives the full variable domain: DARVTQTPRHKVTEMGQEVTMRCQPILGHNTVFWYRQTMMQGLELLAYFRNRAPLDDSGMPKDRFSAEMPDATLATLKIQPSEPRDSAVYFCASAAYSTDTQYFGPGTRLTVL.

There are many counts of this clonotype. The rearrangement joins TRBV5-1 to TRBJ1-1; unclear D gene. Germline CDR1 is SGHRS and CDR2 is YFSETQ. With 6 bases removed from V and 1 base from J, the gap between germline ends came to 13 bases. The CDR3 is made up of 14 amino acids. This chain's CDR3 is CASNHPGENTEAFF. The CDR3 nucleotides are TGCGCCAGCAACCATCCTGGGGAGAACACTGAAGCTTTCTTT.

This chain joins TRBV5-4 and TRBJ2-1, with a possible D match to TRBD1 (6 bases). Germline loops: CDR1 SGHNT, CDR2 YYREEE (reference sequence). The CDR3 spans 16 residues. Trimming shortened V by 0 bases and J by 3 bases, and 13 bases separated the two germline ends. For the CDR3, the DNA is TGTGCCAGCAGCTTGGGGGGGACACGCATCTACAATGAGCAGTTCTTC. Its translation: CASSLGGTRIYNEQFF.

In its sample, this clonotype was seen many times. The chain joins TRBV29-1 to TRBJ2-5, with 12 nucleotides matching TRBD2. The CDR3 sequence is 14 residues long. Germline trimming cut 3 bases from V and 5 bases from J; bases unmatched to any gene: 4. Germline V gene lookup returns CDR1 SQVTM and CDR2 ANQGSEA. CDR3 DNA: TGCAGCGTTGATATCCTAGCGGGAGGGGAGACCCAGTACTTC. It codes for CSVDILAGGETQYF.

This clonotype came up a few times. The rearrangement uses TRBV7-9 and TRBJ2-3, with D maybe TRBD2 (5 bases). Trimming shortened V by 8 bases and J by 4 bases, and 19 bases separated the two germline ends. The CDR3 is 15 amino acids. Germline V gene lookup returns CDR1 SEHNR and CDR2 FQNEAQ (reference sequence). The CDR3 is CASSSWWELPDTQYF. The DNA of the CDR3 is TGTGCCAGCTCCTCTTGGTGGGAGTTACCAGATACGCAGTATTTT. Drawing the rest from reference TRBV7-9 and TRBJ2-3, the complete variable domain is DTGVSQNPRHKITKRGQNVTFRCDPISEHNRLYWYRQTLGQGPEFLTYFQNEAQLEKSRLLSDRFSAERPKGSFSTLEIQRTEQGDSAMYLCASSSWWELPDTQYFGPGTRLTVL.

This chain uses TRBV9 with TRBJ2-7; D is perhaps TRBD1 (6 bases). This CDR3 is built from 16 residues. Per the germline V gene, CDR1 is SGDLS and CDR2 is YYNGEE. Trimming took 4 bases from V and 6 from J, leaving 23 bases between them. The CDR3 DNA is TGTGCCAGCAGCCCAAGAGGGTTACAGGGAAGGGGCGAGCAGTACTTC. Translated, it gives CASSPRGLQGRGEQYF.

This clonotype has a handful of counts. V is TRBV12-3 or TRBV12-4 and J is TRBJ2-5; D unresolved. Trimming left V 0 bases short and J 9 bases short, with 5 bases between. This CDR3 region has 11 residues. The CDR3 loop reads CASSLAESQYF. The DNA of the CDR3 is TGTGCCAGCAGTTTAGCGGAGTCCCAGTACTTC.

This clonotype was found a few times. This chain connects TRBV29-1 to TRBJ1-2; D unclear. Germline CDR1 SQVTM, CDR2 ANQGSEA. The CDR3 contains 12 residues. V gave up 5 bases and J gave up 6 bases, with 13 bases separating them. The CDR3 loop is CSVWAGEHGYTF. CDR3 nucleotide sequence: TGCAGCGTTTGGGCCGGAGAGCATGGCTACACCTTC.

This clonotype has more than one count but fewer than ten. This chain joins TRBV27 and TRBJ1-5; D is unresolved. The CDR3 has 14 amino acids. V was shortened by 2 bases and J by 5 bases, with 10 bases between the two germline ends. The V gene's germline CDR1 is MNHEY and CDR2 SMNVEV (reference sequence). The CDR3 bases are TGTGCCAGCAGTTTAAGCAGTTGGGATCAGCCCCAGCATTTT. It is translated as CASSLSSWDQPQHF.

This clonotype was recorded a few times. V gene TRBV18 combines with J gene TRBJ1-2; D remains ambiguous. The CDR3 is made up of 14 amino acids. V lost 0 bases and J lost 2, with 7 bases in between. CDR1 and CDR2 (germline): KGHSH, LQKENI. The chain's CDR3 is CASSPPLLNYGYTF. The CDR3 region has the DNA TGTGCCAGCTCACCACCCTTACTAAACTATGGCTACACCTTC. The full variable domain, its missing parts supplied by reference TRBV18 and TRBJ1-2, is NAGVMQNPRHLVRRRGQEARLRCSPMKGHSHVYWYRQLPEEGLKFMVYLQKENIIDESGMPKERFSAEFPKEGPSILRIQQVVRGDSAAYFCASSPPLLNYGYTFGSGTRLTVV.

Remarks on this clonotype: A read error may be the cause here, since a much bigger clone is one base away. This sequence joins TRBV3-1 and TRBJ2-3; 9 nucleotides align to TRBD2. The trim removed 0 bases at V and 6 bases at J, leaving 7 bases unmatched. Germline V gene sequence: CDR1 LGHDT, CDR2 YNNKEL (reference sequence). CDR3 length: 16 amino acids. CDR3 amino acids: CASSQDLAGVSDTQYF. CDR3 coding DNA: TGTGCCAGCAGCCAAGATTTAGCGGGAGTATCTGATACGCAGTATTTT.

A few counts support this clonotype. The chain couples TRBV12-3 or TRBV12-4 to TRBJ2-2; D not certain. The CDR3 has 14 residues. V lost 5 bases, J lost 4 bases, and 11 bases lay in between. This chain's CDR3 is CASSPSRATGELFF. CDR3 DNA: TGTGCCAGCAGTCCCTCCCGGGCCACCGGGGAGCTGTTTTTT.

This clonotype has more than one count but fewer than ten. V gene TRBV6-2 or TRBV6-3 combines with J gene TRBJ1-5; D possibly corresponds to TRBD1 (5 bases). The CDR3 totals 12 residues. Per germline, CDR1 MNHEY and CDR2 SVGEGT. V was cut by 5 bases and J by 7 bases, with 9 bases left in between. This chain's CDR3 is CASSRQPQPQHF. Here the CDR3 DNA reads TGTGCCAGCAGTCGACAGCCACAGCCCCAGCATTTT.